This T cell receptor beta chain was retrieved from a study of blood T cell repertoires in COVID-19. Across the study: Acute and convalescent COVID-19 samples came from the United States, Italy and Spain. From T cells, B-cell-depleted T cells, or PBMCs came the material, which was cDNA or gDNA.

In the source study's methods: Researchers report that nucleated cell counts were estimated from reference gene primer amplification. Produced via immunoSEQ multiplex PCR; TCRdb's table is partial and in-frame only. V, J and clone size are taken as reported in that table, and D and trimming were inferred from the DNA itself. The data hold about 170,000 clones, with approximately 86% observed a single time. V was clipped by 4 bases and J by 0 bases; unmatched bases: 7. The CDR3 spans 16 residues. In germline, CDR1 is SGDLS, CDR2 YYNGEE. The chain combines TRBV9 with TRBJ2-1, with TRBD1 identical over 7 bases. Sequencing was done on a sample of peripheral blood. This clonotype originated in a man aged 65 to 85 with acute or convalescent COVID-19. The CDR3, as DNA: TGTGCCAGCAGCATGCTGACAGGGTACTCCTACAATGAGCAGTTCTTC. Amino acid sequence: CASSMLTGYSYNEQFF. Combining the CDR3 with reference TRBV9 and TRBJ2-1 gives the whole variable domain DSGVTQTPKHLITATGQRVTLRCSPRSGDLSVYWYQQSLDQGLQFLIQYYNGEERAKGNILERFSAQQFPDLHSELNLSSLELGDSALYFCASSMLTGYSYNEQFFGPGTRLTVL.